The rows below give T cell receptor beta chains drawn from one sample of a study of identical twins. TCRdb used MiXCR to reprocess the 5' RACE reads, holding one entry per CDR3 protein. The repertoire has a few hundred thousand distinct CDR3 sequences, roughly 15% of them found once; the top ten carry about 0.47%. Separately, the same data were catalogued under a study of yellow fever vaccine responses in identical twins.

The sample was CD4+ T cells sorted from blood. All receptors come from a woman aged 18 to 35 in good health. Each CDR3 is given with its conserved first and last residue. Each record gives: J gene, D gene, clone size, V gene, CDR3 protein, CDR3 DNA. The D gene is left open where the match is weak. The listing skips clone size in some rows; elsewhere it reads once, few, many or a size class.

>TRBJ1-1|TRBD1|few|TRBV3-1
CASSQTGSNTEAFF
TGTGCCAGCAGCCAGACAGGGTCGAACACTGAAGCTTTCTTT
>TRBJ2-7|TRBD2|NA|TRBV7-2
CASSLTSGRGYEQYF
TGTGCCAGCAGCTTAACCAGCGGGAGGGGATACGAGCAGTACTTC
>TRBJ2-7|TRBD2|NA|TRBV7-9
CASTKMGGGPYEQYF
TGTGCCAGCACCAAAATGGGGGGGGGTCCCTACGAGCAGTACTTC
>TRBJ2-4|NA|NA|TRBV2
CASSERGGVAKNIQYF
TGTGCCAGCAGTGAAAGAGGCGGGGTGGCCAAAAACATTCAGTACTTC
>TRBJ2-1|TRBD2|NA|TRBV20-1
CSARVGAGGLGYNEQFF
TGCAGTGCTAGAGTCGGAGCGGGGGGGCTGGGCTACAATGAGCAGTTCTTC
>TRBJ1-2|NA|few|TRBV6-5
CASSYGGLYGYTF
TGTGCCAGCAGTTACGGGGGGCTCTATGGCTACACCTTC
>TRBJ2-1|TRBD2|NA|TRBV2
CASSSSGRYEQFF
TGTGCCAGCAGTTCTAGCGGGAGATATGAGCAGTTCTTC
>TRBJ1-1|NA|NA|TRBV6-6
CATLTGNTEAFF
TGTGCCACCCTAACTGGGAACACTGAAGCTTTCTTT
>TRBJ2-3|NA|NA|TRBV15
CATSPFQGKGTDTQYF
TGTGCCACCAGCCCCTTTCAGGGGAAGGGCACAGATACGCAGTATTTT
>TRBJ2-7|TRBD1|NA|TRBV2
CASTLGQGISYEQYF
TGTGCCAGCACCTTGGGACAGGGGATCTCCTACGAGCAGTACTTC